Listed here are 14 T cell receptor beta chains from one sample, sequenced in a study of tumor-infiltrating lymphocytes in primary liver carcinoma (TCRdb year 2017). Sequencing took place on an Illumina HiSeq 2500. TCRbeta-specific cDNA was reverse-transcribed from around 0.45 ug total RNA using a constant-region primer and ProtoScript II reverse transcriptase. The TCRbeta libraries were prepared through three rounds of nested multiplex PCR following a slightly modified ARM-PCR procedure. Multiplex TRBV1-TRBV30 forward primers and a Cbeta reverse primer were used in the first two PCR rounds, each of which was run for around 9 cycles. TCRdb took the public reads, trimmed them with fastp at Q25, ran MiXCR for clone calling and kept in-frame beta chains. CDR3 protein sequences are deduplicated, and each keeps its most common genes and DNA. The sample contains 250,000 to 350,000 distinct CDR3 sequences, about 50% of them found a single time. The top ten hold more than 15% of the sample.

RNA from unsorted whole blood was extracted with TRIzol reagent, and germline DNA was obtained with the DNeasy Blood & Tissue kit. The sequenced sample consisted of peripheral blood. The receptor set was obtained from a woman aged 30 to 39 with primary liver carcinoma and hepatitis B virus infection.

Comments on this clonotype: One base away lies a much larger clone, so this may be a sequencing read error. The final CDR3 position lacks the conserved phenylalanine or tryptophan, pointing to a likely read error. The chain links TRBV6-6 to TRBJ1-5, with D perhaps matching TRBD1 (5 bases). This CDR3 spans 18 amino acids. V lost 7 bases and J lost 0, with 22 bases in between. Germline CDR1 MNHNY, CDR2 SVGAGI (reference sequence). The CDR3 coding sequence is TGTGCCAGCACTCCGTCCCCTGACAGCCTCTATAGCAATCAGCCCCAGCATTAT. Its protein is CASTPSPDSLYSNQPQHY.

This clonotype was counted at least ten times. This sequence joins TRBV11-1 and TRBJ2-1; 8 bases match TRBD2. The J segment lost 0 bases and the V segment lost 2 bases, leaving 12 bases of the junction unmatched. This CDR3 region has 19 residues. Germline V gene sequence: CDR1 SGHAT, CDR2 FQDESV (reference sequence). For the CDR3, the DNA is TGTGCCAGCAGCTTAAGGAGACTAGCGTCCCTTAGCTCCTACAATGAGCAGTTCTTC. Its protein product is CASSLRRLASLSSYNEQFF.

This clonotype was observed a handful of times. The chain couples TRBV24-1 to TRBJ2-3; 7 bases are shared with TRBD1. V trimming: 6 bases; J trimming: 6 bases; junction bases outside the gene matches: 11. The germline V gene has CDR1 KGHDR and CDR2 SFDVKD. The CDR3 totals 15 residues. The CDR3 DNA reads TGTGCCACCAGTCCCACGACAGGGACGTGGGATACGCAGTATTTT. The encoded protein is CATSPTTGTWDTQYF.

The chain recombines TRBV5-6 with TRBJ1-2; no firm D call. This CDR3 has 13 amino acids. Germline loops: CDR1 SGHDT, CDR2 YYEEEE. With 4 bases removed from V and 1 base from J, the gap between germline ends came to 8 bases. CDR3 DNA sequence: TGTGCCAGCAGCCCCACCTTTAACTATGGCTACACCTTC. Translated: CASSPTFNYGYTF.

This clonotype came up a few times. The chain is built from TRBV14 and TRBJ1-2; tentative D call: TRBD1 (5 bases). The germline gives CDR1 SGHDN, CDR2 FVKESK. V was trimmed by 3 bases and J by 8 bases, leaving 13 bases between them. This CDR3 spans 13 amino acids. CDR3 coding DNA: TGTGCCAGCAGCCACCCGGGCAGGGTGGGCTACACCTTC. Residues: CASSHPGRVGYTF.

About this clonotype itself: This likely comes from a read error, as the CDR3 has no conserved phenylalanine or tryptophan at its end. This chain connects TRBV6-5 to TRBJ2-3; the D is unclear. Looked up from germline, CDR1 is MNHEY and CDR2 is SVGAGI. The CDR3 loop spans 14 amino acids. V lost 6 bases and J 1 base, leaving 11 bases between the germline ends. CDR3 region: CASSQGPGTDTQYY. CDR3 coding DNA: TGTGCCAGCAGCCAAGGCCCGGGCACAGATACGCAGTATTAT.

This clonotype was detected a few times. A junction boundary mismatches the germline segment, possibly from a read error. The rearrangement joins TRBV6-2 or TRBV6-3 to TRBJ2-6, with D perhaps TRBD1 (5 bases). The germline gives CDR1 MNHEY, CDR2 SVGEGT. The CDR3 has 14 residues. The CDR3 reads CASSPVAGANVLIF. DNA of the CDR3: TGTGCCAGCAGTCCAGTTGCTGGGGCCAACGTCCTGATTTTC.

V gene TRBV6-5 combines with J gene TRBJ1-2; D is ambiguous. V lost 4 bases and J lost 8, with 14 bases in between. Germline lookup yields CDR1 MNHEY and CDR2 SVGAGI. The CDR3 sequence is 13 residues long. DNA of the CDR3: TGTGCCAGCAGTTCGGAGAGGGTTCACGGCTACACCTTC. Translation gives CASSSERVHGYTF.

This sequence joins TRBV29-1 and TRBJ2-7, with D possibly being TRBD2 (5 bases). The CDR3 runs 12 residues. CDR1 and CDR2 (germline): SQVTM, ANQGSEA. V lost 4 bases to trimming and J lost 5 bases, with 12 bases between them. In nucleotides, the CDR3 is TGCAGCGTTGTGATGGGAGTAGACGAGCAGTACTTC. This gives the protein CSVVMGVDEQYF.

Of note for this clonotype: A read error may account for a junction end that differs from germline. The chain carries TRBV6-5 and TRBJ2-6; 7 bases agree with TRBD1. Germline V gene sequence: CDR1 MNHEY, CDR2 SVGAGI. The CDR3 runs 17 residues. CDR3 sequence reads: CASSRLIQGSGANVLAF. As DNA, the CDR3 is TGTGCCAGCAGCCGCCTGATACAGGGGTCTGGGGCCAACGTCCTGGCTTTC.

Comment on this clonotype: Since a much larger clone is just one base distant, this may be a read error. In this CDR3 the conserved last residue, phenylalanine or tryptophan, is missing, so a read error is likely. J is TRBJ2-5 and V is TRBV29-1, with D possibly matching TRBD2 (5 bases). V was clipped by 7 bases and J by 5 bases, with 14 bases between them. The CDR3 has 12 residues. Per germline, CDR1 SQVTM and CDR2 ANQGSEA. The CDR3 protein is CSAQRPGETQYL. DNA of the CDR3: TGCAGCGCCCAGCGGCCCGGGGAGACCCAGTACCTC.

This clonotype came up many times. The CDR3 bases are TGCAGCGTTGGGGGAAAGGGAGGCAGTTTTGAAGCTTTCTTT. Its protein is CSVGGKGGSFEAFF. V usage is TRBV29-1 and J usage is TRBJ1-1; no reliable D call. Germline assignment: CDR1 SQVTM and CDR2 ANQGSEA. The CDR3 is 14 residues long. V was trimmed by 4 bases and J by 7 bases, leaving 19 bases between them.

This chain links TRBV6-4 with TRBJ2-5; D unresolved. Looked up from germline, CDR1 is MRHNA and CDR2 is SNTAGT. V was trimmed by 4 bases and J by 2 bases, leaving 8 bases between them. There are 13 residues in the CDR3. CDR3 region: CASSAPFQETQYF. For the CDR3, the DNA is TGTGCCAGCAGTGCCCCCTTTCAAGAGACCCAGTACTTC.

About this clonotype itself: A much larger clonotype is one base distant, so this may be a read error. The rearrangement uses TRBV6-5 and TRBJ2-1; 13 positions agree with TRBD2. This CDR3 spans 16 amino acids. The V gene's germline CDR1 is MNHEY and CDR2 SVGAGI. The CDR3 loop reads CAGSYAGTSGTNEQFF. In nucleotides, the CDR3 is TGTGCCGGCAGTTACGCCGGGACTAGCGGGACCAATGAGCAGTTCTTC.